The rows below give T cell receptor beta chains drawn from one sample of a study of Ad26.COV2.S vaccination and SARS-CoV-2 variants. Data came from immunoSEQ multiplex PCR; TCRdb stores just in-frame clones and leaves some out. The sample holds 410,000 or so clones; about nine tenths are singletons and the top ten take over 9%. Material: peripheral blood, obtained in a trial of Ad26.COV2.S vaccine versus placebo. These receptors came from a person between 18 and 60 years old who received the Ad26.COV2.S COVID-19 vaccine or a placebo. CDR3s include the opening cysteine and the closing phenylalanine or tryptophan. The D gene is left open where the match is weak. A clone size is listed for some rows: how often the clone was seen (once, few, many), or a class if it is expanded.

CDR3 protein,CDR3 DNA,clone size,J gene,V gene,D gene
CAISEGGTGRGYTF,TGTGCCATCAGTGAGGGGGGAACGGGCCGGGGCTACACCTTC,once,TRBJ1-2,TRBV10-3,.
CATSREMGLGETQYF,TGTGCCACCAGCAGAGAGATGGGGTTGGGAGAGACCCAGTACTTC,.,TRBJ2-5,TRBV15,.
CSVTRGRYGELFF,TGCAGCGTAACCAGGGGCCGGTACGGGGAGCTGTTTTTT,.,TRBJ2-2,TRBV29-1,.
CASSHGQGNEKLFF,TGCGCCAGCAGCCACGGACAGGGGAATGAAAAACTGTTTTTT,.,TRBJ1-4,TRBV4-3,TRBD1
CASSLFGKSYGYTF,TGTGCCAGCAGTTTATTCGGCAAATCCTATGGCTACACCTTC,.,TRBJ1-2,TRBV28,.
CASSLGSTGAMNTEAFF,TGTGCCAGCAGCTTAGGTTCGACAGGGGCCATGAACACTGAAGCTTTCTTT,.,TRBJ1-1,TRBV11-2,TRBD1
CASSLTGGSHEQYF,TGTGCCAGCAGCTTAACAGGGGGCTCCCACGAGCAGTACTTC,.,TRBJ2-7,TRBV7-8,TRBD1
CASSFSMSVSGTSGYEQYF,TGTGCCAGCAGCTTTTCGATGTCGGTGTCCGGGACTAGCGGATACGAGCAGTACTTC,.,TRBJ2-7,TRBV7-2,TRBD2
CASSVGTRETQYF,TGTGCCAGCAGTGTAGGGACAAGAGAGACCCAGTACTTC,.,TRBJ2-5,TRBV2,.
CASSSHAGDSYNEQFF,TGTGCCAGCAGCTCGCATGCGGGAGACTCCTACAATGAGCAGTTCTTC,.,TRBJ2-1,TRBV3-1/TRBV3-2,TRBD2
CASSQDLRGPGHEQYF,TGTGCCAGCAGCCAAGATCTCCGGGGCCCGGGGCACGAGCAGTACTTC,.,TRBJ2-7,TRBV3-1/TRBV3-2,.
CASSLKIGRVTEAFF,TGTGCCAGCAGCTTGAAAATAGGACGCGTGACTGAAGCTTTCTTT,few,TRBJ1-1,TRBV5-4,.
CASSLAQGEVAKNIQYF,TGCGCCAGCAGCTTGGCACAGGGGGAGGTAGCCAAAAACATTCAGTACTTC,.,TRBJ2-4,TRBV5-1,TRBD1
CASSFNSGSGETQYF,TGTGCCAGCAGCTTTAATTCGGGAAGCGGGGAGACCCAGTACTTC,once,TRBJ2-5,TRBV11-2,.
CAVAGGGEQFF,TGTGCCGTAGCGGGGGGTGGTGAGCAGTTCTTC,.,TRBJ2-1,TRBV7-2,TRBD2
CASSFPQGGREKLFF,TGTGCCAGCAGTTTTCCACAGGGGGGTAGAGAAAAACTGTTTTTT,.,TRBJ1-4,TRBV28,TRBD1
CASSPKRVRVESTGELFF,TGTGCCAGCAGCCCTAAGAGGGTCAGGGTGGAAAGTACCGGGGAGCTGTTTTTT,.,TRBJ2-2,TRBV21-1,.
CAWSDSYTGELFF,TGTGCCTGGAGTGACAGTTACACCGGGGAGCTGTTTTTT,.,TRBJ2-2,TRBV30,.
CASSPGGGYEQYF,TGCGCCAGCAGCCCAGGGGGTGGATACGAGCAGTACTTC,.,TRBJ2-7,TRBV4-3,TRBD1
CASSSQFGLAGGSEQFF,TGTGCCAGCAGCTCTCAATTTGGACTAGCGGGAGGGAGTGAGCAGTTCTTC,.,TRBJ2-1,TRBV7-8,TRBD2
CASSYGTGEGEQYF,TGTGCCAGCAGCTACGGGACAGGGGAGGGCGAGCAGTACTTC,.,TRBJ2-7,TRBV7-9,TRBD1
CASSQIAKGRGLDYGYTF,TGTGCCAGTAGCCAAATAGCCAAGGGGCGAGGACTGGACTATGGCTACACCTTC,.,TRBJ1-2,TRBV19,.
CAWARRGDEQFF,TGTGCCTGGGCTCGGCGTGGGGATGAGCAGTTCTTC,.,TRBJ2-1,TRBV30,.
CASSYTVATNEKLFF,TGTGCCAGCAGTTACACAGTAGCAACTAATGAAAAACTGTTTTTT,.,TRBJ1-4,TRBV6-5,.
CASSLGSGSEQFF,TGTGCCAGCAGCTTAGGTTCTGGTAGTGAGCAGTTCTTC,.,TRBJ2-1,TRBV7-2,.
CASSLPPGYGTEAFF,TGTGCCAGCAGTTTGCCCCCCGGGTATGGCACTGAAGCTTTCTTT,.,TRBJ1-1,TRBV27,.
CASSDVLAGLKTQYF,TGTGCCAGCAGCGACGTACTAGCGGGACTAAAGACCCAGTACTTC,.,TRBJ2-5,TRBV5-4,TRBD2
CASSPRQGAFEKLFF,TGTGCCAGCTCTCCAAGACAGGGGGCATTTGAAAAACTGTTTTTT,.,TRBJ1-4,TRBV18,TRBD1
CASSSSGDLAGDNTGELFF,TGTGCCAGCAGCTCATCAGGGGATCTAGCGGGAGATAACACCGGGGAGCTGTTTTTT,.,TRBJ2-2,TRBV11-3,TRBD2
CASSPYSQETQYF,TGCGCCAGCAGCCCCTACTCGCAAGAGACCCAGTACTTC,.,TRBJ2-5,TRBV10-1,.
CASSLPSGGLSYEQYF,TGTGCCAGCAGTCTACCCTCGGGCGGGCTCTCCTACGAGCAGTACTTC,once,TRBJ2-7,TRBV6-2/TRBV6-3,.
CASSQWVRSGAGDTQYF,TGCGCCAGCAGCCAATGGGTTAGGAGTGGGGCAGGGGATACGCAGTATTTT,.,TRBJ2-3,TRBV4-3,.
CASSPSGGWDTEAFF,TGTGCCAGCAGCCCTAGTGGGGGGTGGGACACTGAAGCTTTCTTT,once,TRBJ1-1,TRBV7-9,.
CASSPLAGDYNEQFF,TGTGCCAGCAGTCCACTAGCGGGAGACTACAATGAGCAGTTCTTC,.,TRBJ2-1,TRBV25-1,TRBD2
CASSEFGIRYEQYF,TGTGCCAGCAGTGAATTCGGGATTCGGTACGAGCAGTACTTC,.,TRBJ2-7,TRBV2,.
CASSLSGRREQYF,TGTGCCAGCAGCTTAAGCGGGAGACGGGAGCAGTACTTC,.,TRBJ2-7,TRBV7-8,TRBD2
CASSGERAGANVLTF,TGTGCCAGCAGCGGAGAAAGAGCTGGGGCCAACGTCCTGACTTTC,.,TRBJ2-6,TRBV6-5,.
CASSLGDWEETQYF,TGTGCCAGCAGCTTAGGGGACTGGGAAGAGACCCAGTACTTC,.,TRBJ2-5,TRBV7-2,.
CAWTRGTGTTWGNQPQHF,TGTGCCTGGACCCGAGGGACAGGGACTACATGGGGCAATCAGCCCCAGCATTTT,.,TRBJ1-5,TRBV30,TRBD1
CASMAPSSSYNEQFF,TGTGCCAGCATGGCTCCGTCTTCCTCCTACAATGAGCAGTTCTTC,.,TRBJ2-1,TRBV2,.
CASSFPGSSTDTQYF,TGTGCCAGCAGCTTCCCAGGATCTAGCACAGATACGCAGTATTTT,.,TRBJ2-3,TRBV5-4,.
CASSPPGPEEEKLFF,TGTGCCAGCTCACCACCGGGACCCGAGGAGGAAAAACTGTTTTTT,.,TRBJ1-4,TRBV18,.
CASSYESSEEQYF,TGTGCCAGCAGTTACGAGTCTAGCGAAGAGCAGTACTTC,.,TRBJ2-7,TRBV6-2/TRBV6-3,.
CASSLDSRENDNQPQHF,TGTGCCAGCAGCTTAGACTCGAGGGAGAACGACAATCAGCCCCAGCATTTT,.,TRBJ1-5,TRBV11-3,.
CASSLVLAGGNEQFF,TGTGCCAGCAGCTTAGTTCTAGCGGGAGGCAATGAGCAGTTCTTC,.,TRBJ2-1,TRBV7-9,TRBD2
CASSFSRTANYGYTF,TGTGCCAGCAGCTTTAGCAGGACGGCAAACTATGGCTACACCTTC,.,TRBJ1-2,TRBV5-8,.
CASSYPGQGLNTEAFF,TGTGCCAGCAGTTACCCGGGACAGGGGTTGAACACTGAAGCTTTCTTT,.,TRBJ1-1,TRBV6-6,TRBD1
CASSSSGRETHEQYF,TGTGCCAGCAGTTCTAGCGGGAGGGAAACCCACGAGCAGTACTTC,.,TRBJ2-7,TRBV2,TRBD2
CASSLGRLNTEAFF,TGCGCCAGCAGCTTGGGGAGGTTAAACACTGAAGCTTTCTTT,few,TRBJ1-1,TRBV5-1,.
CASSPPGQSEEKLFF,TGTGCCAGCTCACCACCGGGACAGTCCGAAGAAAAACTGTTTTTT,once,TRBJ1-4,TRBV18,TRBD1
CASSPTRPTIQATNEKLFF,TGTGCCAGCAGCCCGACCCGGCCCACAATACAAGCAACTAATGAAAAACTGTTTTTT,.,TRBJ1-4,TRBV11-2,.
CASSLVLAGGATDTQYF,TGTGCCAGCAGCTTAGTCCTAGCGGGAGGCGCCACAGATACGCAGTATTTT,.,TRBJ2-3,TRBV11-2,TRBD2
CASSPTSGIRNEQFF,TGTGCCAGCAGCCCAACTAGCGGGATAAGAAATGAGCAGTTCTTC,.,TRBJ2-1,TRBV11-3,TRBD2
CASSYLAYEQFF,TGTGCCAGCAGTTACCTAGCATATGAGCAGTTCTTC,.,TRBJ2-1,TRBV6-2/TRBV6-3,.
CATSRDLPSPLHF,TGTGCCACCAGCAGAGATTTACCTTCACCCCTCCACTTT,few,TRBJ1-6,TRBV15,.